These T cell receptor beta chains were read from a single sample in a study of T cell repertoires in aging, cancer and after chemotherapy. TCRdb passed the multiplex PCR reads through MiXCR, listing each CDR3 protein once. The sample includes about 11,000 distinct CDR3 sequences, 35% to 50% seen only once; the top ten take 7% to 9.5%. Sequencing used blood. All receptors come from a human donor in good health. Both conserved end residues are part of each CDR3. The D gene is left open where the match is weak. The size field is filled for only some rows; it gives once, few, many or a size class.

V gene,J gene,clone size,D gene,CDR3 protein,CDR3 DNA
TRBV5-4,TRBJ1-4,NA,TRBD1,CASSYRGQANEKLFF,TGTGCCAGCAGCTACAGGGGGCAGGCTAATGAAAAACTGTTTTTT
TRBV5-6,TRBJ2-5,NA,NA,CASTPNRRARQETQYF,TGTGCCAGCACCCCGAACCGCAGGGCGAGGCAAGAGACCCAGTACTTC
TRBV4-2,TRBJ1-2,NA,NA,CASTQDRVKGYGYTF,TGCGCCAGCACCCAAGATCGCGTGAAGGGCTATGGCTACACCTTC
TRBV7-3,TRBJ1-5,NA,TRBD1,CASSYTGELQHF,TGTGCCAGCAGCTATACAGGGGAACTCCAGCATTTT
TRBV12-3/TRBV12-4,TRBJ2-7,few,TRBD1,CASSLARWTGEQYF,TGTGCCAGCAGTCTCGCCAGGTGGACAGGGGAGCAGTACTTC
TRBV28,TRBJ1-5,NA,NA,CANQGAGQPQHF,TGTGCCAATCAGGGAGCCGGTCAGCCCCAGCATTTT
TRBV5-6,TRBJ2-3,few,NA,CASSGGTSPSTDTQYF,TGTGCCAGCAGCGGGGGGACCTCCCCTAGCACAGATACGCAGTATTTT
TRBV7-2,TRBJ2-1,NA,NA,CASSGGTAYNEQFF,TGTGCCAGCAGCGGGGGGACCGCGTACAATGAGCAGTTCTTC
TRBV5-8,TRBJ2-5,once,TRBD1,CASSYYRDREETQYF,TGTGCCAGCAGCTATTACCGGGACAGGGAGGAGACCCAGTACTTC
TRBV4-3,TRBJ2-2,NA,NA,CASSQERGIGTGELFF,TGCGCCAGCAGCCAAGAAAGGGGAATAGGAACCGGGGAGCTGTTTTTT
TRBV4-3,TRBJ1-2,NA,TRBD1,CASSHLDRLGYTF,TGCGCCAGCAGCCATCTGGACAGGCTTGGCTACACCTTC
TRBV27,TRBJ1-3,few,TRBD1,CASAAYRDRVDTIYF,TGTGCCAGCGCCGCTTACCGGGACAGGGTTGACACCATATATTTT
TRBV20-1,TRBJ1-1,NA,TRBD1,CSARDGQGYTEAFF,TGCAGTGCTAGAGACGGACAGGGCTACACTGAAGCTTTCTTT
TRBV7-2,TRBJ1-5,NA,TRBD1,CASRLQGALTTQHF,TGTGCCAGCAGGCTACAGGGGGCCCTTACGACCCAGCATTTT
TRBV28,TRBJ1-3,NA,NA,CASSTLPGGNTIYF,TGTGCCAGCAGTACCCTCCCCGGGGGAAACACCATATATTTT
TRBV6-1,TRBJ1-3,NA,NA,CASSEEVVLSGNTIYF,TGTGCCAGCAGTGAAGAAGTGGTGCTCTCTGGAAACACCATATATTTT
TRBV20-1,TRBJ1-4,NA,NA,CSARDLAGVEKLFF,TGCAGTGCTAGAGATCTGGCAGGGGTTGAAAAACTGTTTTTT
TRBV6-5,TRBJ2-1,NA,TRBD2,CASSVTSGRTYNEQFF,TGTGCCAGCAGTGTAACTAGCGGGAGGACCTACAATGAGCAGTTCTTC
TRBV19,TRBJ1-2,few,NA,CASGTRGDYGYTF,TGTGCCAGTGGCACGCGGGGAGACTATGGCTACACCTTC
TRBV27,TRBJ1-3,NA,TRBD1,CASSLRAGGVSTIYF,TGTGCCAGCAGTTTAAGGGCAGGGGGTGTTAGCACCATATATTTT
TRBV30,TRBJ1-1,once,NA,CAWRLSGEAFF,TGTGCCTGGAGGCTAAGTGGGGAAGCTTTCTTT
TRBV12-3/TRBV12-4,TRBJ1-4,few,NA,CASSPGTWFSGEQKLFF,TGTGCCAGCAGTCCCGGGACATGGTTTTCCGGTGAGCAAAAACTGTTTTTT
TRBV12-3/TRBV12-4,TRBJ2-2,NA,NA,CASRSSTVYTGELFF,TGTGCCAGCAGATCCTCGACTGTGTACACCGGGGAGCTGTTTTTT
TRBV10-2,TRBJ1-1,NA,NA,CASRVGVNTEAFF,TGCGCCAGCAGAGTAGGCGTGAACACTGAAGCTTTCTTT
TRBV15,TRBJ2-6,few,NA,CATSRSVTGANVLTF,TGTGCCACCAGCAGGTCGGTAACTGGGGCCAACGTCCTGACTTTC
TRBV28,TRBJ2-7,NA,TRBD1,CASSFPITGTGTYEQYF,TGTGCCAGCAGCTTCCCCATAACCGGGACAGGGACCTACGAGCAGTACTTC
TRBV12-3/TRBV12-4,TRBJ1-5,NA,TRBD1,CASSLYRGGQPQHF,TGTGCCAGCAGTTTATACAGGGGGGGCCAGCCCCAGCATTTT
TRBV30,TRBJ1-1,NA,NA,CAWSVSGPSTEAFF,TGTGCCTGGAGTGTCTCGGGGCCCAGCACTGAAGCTTTCTTT
TRBV29-1,TRBJ2-5,few,TRBD2,CSVWTSGLETQYF,TGCAGCGTCTGGACTAGCGGTCTGGAGACCCAGTACTTC
TRBV19,TRBJ1-4,few,TRBD1,CASSIPWDRDEKLFF,TGTGCCAGTAGTATTCCCTGGGACAGGGATGAAAAACTGTTTTTT
TRBV15,TRBJ1-5,NA,NA,CATSRDLRATENQPQNF,TGTGCCACCAGCAGAGACTTAAGGGCAACAGAGAATCAGCCCCAGAATTTT
TRBV6-6,TRBJ2-1,NA,TRBD1,CASSYKGAKDEQFF,TGTGCCAGCAGTTACAAGGGGGCTAAGGATGAGCAGTTCTTC
TRBV6-5,TRBJ2-2,few,TRBD2,CASSSAGANTGELFF,TGTGCCAGCAGTTCAGCGGGAGCGAACACCGGGGAGCTGTTTTTT
TRBV28,TRBJ2-7,few,TRBD2,CASAGVPYEQYF,TGTGCCAGCGCGGGGGTGCCCTACGAGCAGTACTTC
TRBV5-1,TRBJ1-2,few,NA,CASSLHGTADGYGYTF,TGCGCCAGCAGCTTACACGGGACGGCCGACGGCTATGGCTACACCTTC
TRBV7-2,TRBJ2-1,NA,NA,CASSLAVRVISYNEQFF,TGTGCCAGCAGCTTAGCGGTCCGGGTGATCTCCTACAATGAGCAGTTCTTC
TRBV7-9,TRBJ1-1,NA,NA,CASRQGEITEAFF,TGTGCCAGCAGACAGGGAGAGATCACTGAAGCTTTCTTT
TRBV25-1,TRBJ1-5,few,NA,CASSEGGYGNQPQHF,TGTGCCAGCAGTGAAGGAGGGTACGGCAATCAGCCCCAGCATTTT
TRBV30,TRBJ1-4,NA,NA,CAWSGGESSNEKLFF,TGTGCCTGGAGCGGTGGGGAGTCATCTAATGAAAAACTGTTTTTT
TRBV15,TRBJ1-3,few,NA,CATSRAGDGNTIYF,TGTGCCACCAGCAGAGCTGGGGATGGAAACACCATATATTTT
TRBV5-1,TRBJ1-3,NA,NA,CASSLEVIPTGNTIYF,TGCGCCAGCAGCTTGGAAGTCATCCCAACTGGAAACACCATATATTTT
TRBV28,TRBJ1-1,NA,NA,CAFDPGKMNTEAFF,TGTGCCTTTGATCCCGGGAAAATGAACACTGAAGCTTTCTTT
TRBV27,TRBJ1-5,few,NA,CASSLYDGQPQHF,TGTGCCAGCAGTCTCTACGACGGTCAGCCCCAGCATTTT
TRBV6-5,TRBJ2-5,few,NA,CASSYGLAVETQYF,TGTGCCAGCAGTTACGGGCTAGCTGTGGAGACCCAGTACTTC
TRBV6-1,TRBJ1-1,NA,TRBD1,CASSERTGGVTEAFF,TGTGCCAGCAGTGAAAGGACAGGGGGCGTCACTGAAGCTTTCTTT
TRBV19,TRBJ1-4,few,NA,CASSRGPALAEKLFF,TGTGCCAGTAGTAGGGGGCCAGCTCTGGCTGAAAAACTGTTTTTT
TRBV12-3/TRBV12-4,TRBJ1-3,NA,NA,CASSLTGSGNTIYF,TGTGCCAGCAGTTTAACAGGATCTGGAAACACCATATATTTT
TRBV7-2,TRBJ2-3,few,NA,CASSLSVTVTDTQYF,TGTGCCAGCAGCTTATCTGTGACAGTGACAGATACGCAGTATTTT
TRBV12-3/TRBV12-4,TRBJ1-2,medium-sized,NA,CASSLGANYGYTF,TGTGCCAGCAGTTTGGGGGCAAACTATGGCTACACCTTC
TRBV4-2,TRBJ1-3,NA,NA,CASSQVGKGGNTIYF,TGTGCCAGCAGCCAAGTTGGTAAAGGGGGAAACACCATATATTTT
TRBV20-1,TRBJ2-2,NA,TRBD2,CSARDRTSGRASTGELFF,TGCAGTGCTAGAGATCGGACTAGCGGGAGGGCCAGCACCGGGGAGCTGTTTTTT
TRBV10-2,TRBJ1-5,NA,TRBD1,CASSAGQINQPQHF,TGCGCCAGCAGCGCGGGACAGATCAATCAGCCCCAGCATTTT
TRBV5-6,TRBJ2-1,NA,TRBD2,CASSLVGREGEQFF,TGTGCCAGCAGCTTGGTAGGCAGGGAGGGTGAGCAGTTCTTC
TRBV5-1,TRBJ1-2,NA,NA,CASSFRQSGDYGYTF,TGCGCCAGCAGCTTTCGGCAGAGCGGGGACTATGGCTACACCTTC